This entry is about one T cell receptor (beta chain). What it recognizes is unknown. The junction departs from germline at one end; a sequencing error may be responsible. The data derive from a study of CD8 T cells in Susac syndrome. Study context: Clinical remission applied to eight sequenced Susac syndrome patients, and roughly 6 had active disease.

General study findings and limits: The CD4+ T cell repertoires in Susac syndrome did not show any clonal expansion. By the study's own acknowledgment, its TCR sequencing and HLA analysis included relatively few individuals.

CDR3 length equals 13 residues. Germline lookup yields CDR1 KGHDR and CDR2 SFDVKD. It was with random hexamers that 0.5 to 1 ug RNA was reverse transcribed. Amplification of TCR beta CDR3 used immunoSEQ multiplex PCR across 54 Vbeta and 13 Jbeta. MiXCR, run by TCRdb on the immunoSEQ multiplex PCR reads, gives a single entry per CDR3 protein. The sample shows about 240,000 distinct CDR3 sequences, 90% to 96% of them seen only once. The material sequenced was CD4+ T cells from PBMCs. This TCR was recovered from a human donor with Susac syndrome. The V call is TRBV24-1, the J call TRBJ2-1, with D unresolved. CDR3 region: CATSDPQTGRGVF. The DNA of the CDR3 is TGTGCCACCAGTGACCCTCAGACTGGCCGTGGGGTCTTC.